This TCR beta chain was observed in a study of long-term antiretroviral therapy in people with HIV. Study results and caveats: Narrower CDR3 length ranges marked HIV repertoires relative to controls. Transplant donor controls retained higher diversity, though diversity increased after ART. Clones showing expansion before ART dominated the repertoire at all time points.

A minimum of one pre-ART and two post-ART PBMC samples existed for each donor. The J segment lost 3 bases and the V segment lost 5 bases, leaving 7 bases of the junction unmatched. CDR1 and CDR2 from the germline V gene are SGHAT and FQDESV (reference sequence). The length of the CDR3 is 15 residues. In the case of this clone: Its antigen remains unknown.

Runs used v3.0 of the immunoSEQ assay and were done at survey level. Clones were sequenced by immunoSEQ multiplex PCR, and TCRdb holds only the in-frame ones, with some missing. This sample has around 16,000 clones, with around three quarters found just once. This chain links TRBV11-1 with TRBJ2-1; 7 bases align to TRBD2. The sequence was obtained from a woman in her fifties or sixties with HIV. This specimen consisted of unsorted PBMCs, obtained 1.5 years before starting antiretroviral therapy. DNA for the CDR3: TGTGCCAGCAGCCCCCGACTAGCACTCTACAATGAGCAGTTCTTC. Translated: CASSPRLALYNEQFF. The full variable domain, its missing parts supplied by reference TRBV11-1 and TRBJ2-1, is EAEVAQSPRYKITEKSQAVAFWCDPISGHATLYWYRQILGQGPELLVQFQDESVVDDSQLPKDRFSAERLKGVDSTLKIQPAELGDSAMYLCASSPRLALYNEQFFGPGTRLTVL.